This TCR beta chain was observed in a study of T cell clonality in common variable immunodeficiency. CDR3 size: 14 residues. J lost 0 bases, V lost 3 bases, and 2 bases had no gene match. CDR1 and CDR2 from the germline V gene are DFQATT and SNEGSKA (reference sequence). With regard to this clone: The sequenced fragment ends 3 residues before the CDR3 boundary, so the rest is inferred from the germline J gene.

Libraries were prepared by immunoSEQ multiplex PCR; TCRdb keeps only in-frame clonotypes and omits some of them. The repertoire consists of under 45,000 clones, none detected only once. The clonotype originates from a person between 18 and 75 years old in good health. The gene calls are TRBV20-1 and TRBJ2-7, with TRBD1 identical over 10 bases. Sequenced input: peripheral blood mononuclear cells. The sequenced part of the CDR3 DNA is TGCAGTGCTAGGGACAGGGGGTTCTCCTACGAG. Encoded protein: CSARDRGFSYE. The full CDR3 is CSARDRGFSYEQYF.